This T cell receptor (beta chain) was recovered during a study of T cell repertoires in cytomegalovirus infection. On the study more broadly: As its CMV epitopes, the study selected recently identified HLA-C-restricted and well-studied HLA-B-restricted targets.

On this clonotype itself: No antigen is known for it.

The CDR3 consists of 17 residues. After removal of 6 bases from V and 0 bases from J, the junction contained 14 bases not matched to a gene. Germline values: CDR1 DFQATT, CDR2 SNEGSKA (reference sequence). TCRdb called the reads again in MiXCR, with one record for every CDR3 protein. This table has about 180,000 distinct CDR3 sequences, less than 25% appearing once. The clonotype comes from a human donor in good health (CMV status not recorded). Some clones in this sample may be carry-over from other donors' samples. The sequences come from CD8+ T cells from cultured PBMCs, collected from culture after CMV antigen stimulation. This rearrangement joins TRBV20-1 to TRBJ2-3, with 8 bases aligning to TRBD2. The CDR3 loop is CSATSGTRRGSTDTQYF. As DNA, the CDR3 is TGCAGTGCCACTTCCGGGACTAGGAGGGGGAGCACAGATACGCAGTATTTT.